The 25 T cell receptor beta chains listed next were all sequenced from one sample in a study of regulatory T cells in long-lasting Graves disease. In building TCR beta libraries, iRepertoire HTBI primers were used together with Arm-PCR of CDR3 regions. TCRdb used MiXCR to reprocess the multiplex PCR reads, holding one entry per CDR3 protein. The table lists about 540,000 distinct CDR3 sequences, roughly 13% of them singletons. As to time point: newly diagnosed GD, antithyroid drugs for less than 3 months. Making the TCR library involved RNA that had been extracted from PBMCs. Separately, the same data were catalogued under a study of T cells in Graves' hyperthyroidism and ophthalmopathy.

Source: peripheral blood mononuclear cells (PBMCs), taken at new diagnosis, from a patient treated with antithyroid drugs. These receptors originate from a man in his thirties or forties with Graves disease.

V gene TRBV28 combines with J gene TRBJ2-7; TRBD2 aligns across 12 bases. This CDR3 is built from 16 residues. J was trimmed by 3 bases and V by 4 bases; bases with no gene match: 7. From germline, CDR1 is MDHEN and CDR2 SYDVKM. The CDR3 DNA sequence: TGTGCCAGCAGTTCAGGACTAGCGGGACAGAACTACGAGCAGTACTTC. Translation gives CASSSGLAGQNYEQYF. Combining the CDR3 with reference TRBV28 and TRBJ2-7 gives the whole variable domain DVKVTQSSRYLVKRTGEKVFLECVQDMDHENMFWYRQDPGLGLRLIYFSYDVKMKEKGDIPEGYSVSREKKERFSLILESASTNQTSMYLCASSSGLAGQNYEQYFGPGTRLTVT.

The chain has TRBV9 and TRBJ2-1; a weak D match, TRBD2 (5 bases). V gave up 3 bases and J gave up 8 bases, with 15 bases separating them. The germline gives CDR1 SGDLS, CDR2 YYNGEE. This CDR3 region has 14 residues. CDR3 nucleotides: TGTGCCAGCAGCGACTCCGGGAAGGTCGATGAGCAGTTCTTC. Its translation: CASSDSGKVDEQFF.

This clonotype was counted between two and nine times. The chain uses TRBV5-1 and TRBJ1-1; D is perhaps TRBD1 (5 bases). V dropped 3 bases and J dropped 4 bases, with 10 bases sitting between them. CDR3 length: 13 amino acids. Per the germline V gene, CDR1 is SGHRS and CDR2 is YFSETQ. The DNA for the CDR3 is TGCGCCAGCAGCTCCGGGACGCGCACTGAAGCTTTCTTT. This gives the protein CASSSGTRTEAFF.

This clonotype came up many times. The rearrangement uses TRBV3-1 and TRBJ2-5, with TRBD2 matching over 7 bases. Germline V gene data show CDR1 as LGHDT and CDR2 as YNNKEL (reference sequence). V trimming: 3 bases; J trimming: 5 bases; junction bases outside the gene matches: 3. The CDR3 is 13 amino acids. This CDR3 is CASSHYGRETQYF. The CDR3 DNA reads TGTGCCAGCAGCCATTACGGGAGGGAGACCCAGTACTTC.

Concerning this clonotype itself: Sequence at one end of the junction differs from germline and may be a read error. The V call is TRBV12-3 or TRBV12-4, the J call TRBJ2-4; no reliable D call. The closer fit of TRBJ2-1 to the DNA end suggests the J call may be wrong. The CDR3 is made up of 11 amino acids. The CDR3 is CASSLGNDQFF. The CDR3 DNA reads as TGTGCCAGCAGCCTAGGGAATGACCAGTTCTTC.

The chain's CDR3 is CASSMGRASGKGEQYF. In DNA, the CDR3 is TGCGCCAGCAGTATGGGTAGGGCTAGCGGGAAGGGCGAGCAGTACTTC. The rearrangement links TRBV10-2 to TRBJ2-7; TRBD2 matches 9 bases. CDR3 size: 16 residues. Germline trimming cut 5 bases from V and 6 bases from J; bases unmatched to any gene: 14. CDR1 and CDR2 (germline): WSHSY, SAAADI.

This clonotype was recorded at least ten times. The gene calls are TRBV11-2 and TRBJ2-7; the match to TRBD2 covers 11 bases. CDR3 length: 18 residues. Germline assignment: CDR1 SGHAT and CDR2 FQNNGV. With 1 base clipped from V and 2 bases from J, the junction kept 10 bases outside the gene matches. The CDR3 DNA sequence: TGTGCCAGCAGCTTAGGTCAGGTAACTAGCGGGGGAACCTACGAGCAGTACTTC. Amino acid sequence: CASSLGQVTSGGTYEQYF. Full variable domain (outside the CDR3, taken from reference TRBV11-2 and TRBJ2-7): EAGVAQSPRYKIIEKRQSVAFWCNPISGHATLYWYQQILGQGPKLLIQFQNNGVVDDSQLPKDRFSAERLKGVDSTLKIQPAKLEDSAVYLCASSLGQVTSGGTYEQYFGPGTRLTVT.

The chain uses TRBV6-2 or TRBV6-3 and TRBJ1-3, with 8 bases matching TRBD1. J lost 7 bases, V lost 0 bases, and 2 bases had no gene match. The CDR3 runs 14 residues. Germline V gene data show CDR1 as MNHEY and CDR2 as SVGEGT. DNA for the CDR3: TGTGCCAGCAGTTACTCGCACAGGGGGAACACCATATATTTT. Amino acid sequence: CASSYSHRGNTIYF.

Only a few counts were recorded for this clonotype. The chain employs TRBV30 and TRBJ1-3; no clear D gene. The germline V and J ends were trimmed by 2 bases and 4 bases, with 6 bases remaining between them. Germline values: CDR1 GTSNPN, CDR2 SVGIG (reference sequence). CDR3 length equals 12 residues. In DNA form, the CDR3 reads TGTGCCTGGAGTCATCCCGGAAACACCATATATTTT. The encoded protein is CAWSHPGNTIYF.

This clonotype was picked up a small number of times. The chain carries TRBV5-1 and TRBJ2-1, with 8 bases fitting TRBD1. The CDR3 loop spans 17 amino acids. Germline values: CDR1 SGHRS, CDR2 YFSETQ. J was trimmed by 4 bases and V by 2 bases; bases with no gene match: 11. CDR3 sequence: CASSFQGARNSYNEQFF. The CDR3 region has the DNA TGCGCCAGCAGCTTCCAGGGGGCGCGCAATTCTTACAATGAGCAGTTCTTC.

This clonotype has a count of ten or more. The chain joins TRBV11-2 to TRBJ2-5; D may be TRBD2 (5 bases). Trimming removed 0 bases from V and 7 bases from J, with 12 bases in between. Germline-derived CDR1 and CDR2 are SGHAT and FQNNGV. CDR3 length: 14 amino acids. The CDR3 nucleotides are TGTGCCAGCAGCTTAGATCAACTAGTCAGGACCCAGTACTTC. The encoded protein is CASSLDQLVRTQYF.

A few counts support this clonotype. The chain recombines TRBV29-1 with TRBJ2-7; weak D call: TRBD1 (6 bases). This CDR3 is 15 amino acids long. Looked up from germline, CDR1 is SQVTM and CDR2 is ANQGSEA. Trimming removed 4 bases at V and 3 bases at J, with 19 bases between. The CDR3 DNA sequence: TGCAGCGTTGTCAATACAACAGGGACCCTCTACGAGCAGTACTTC. Its translation is CSVVNTTGTLYEQYF.

The CDR3 loop is CSARALPGPLAGGSYEQYF. In nucleotides, the CDR3 is TGCAGTGCTAGAGCCCTGCCGGGGCCACTAGCGGGGGGGTCCTACGAGCAGTACTTC. The chain joins TRBV20-1 to TRBJ2-7; TRBD2 matches at 13 bases. The germline V gene encodes CDR1 DFQATT and CDR2 SNEGSKA (reference sequence). This CDR3 is 19 amino acids long. The V segment lost 1 base and the J segment 1 base; nucleotides outside the gene matches: 13.

This clonotype was found many times. The rearrangement joins TRBV2 to TRBJ2-7; 14 bases are shared with TRBD2. V lost 6 bases and J lost 0; bases outside the gene matches: 4. The CDR3 consists of 16 residues. The V gene's germline CDR1 is SNHLY and CDR2 FYNNEI. This CDR3 reads CASRRTSGRYSYEQYF. Written as DNA, the CDR3 is TGTGCCAGCAGGAGGACTAGCGGGAGGTACTCCTACGAGCAGTACTTC.

This clonotype was observed at least ten times. The CDR3 sequence is CASRKDRGSTEAFF. The CDR3 nucleotides are TGTGCCAGCAGGAAGGACAGGGGGAGCACTGAAGCTTTCTTT. This chain uses TRBV6-4 with TRBJ1-1; 10 bases agree with TRBD1. CDR3 length equals 14 residues. Germline CDR1 is MRHNA and CDR2 is SNTAGT. V shed 6 bases, J shed 4 bases, and the junction held 5 bases outside the gene matches.

The chain is built from TRBV20-1 and TRBJ2-1; 8 bases align to TRBD2. The CDR3 has 16 amino acids. CDR1 DFQATT and CDR2 SNEGSKA come from the germline V gene (reference sequence). J was trimmed by 7 bases and V by 3 bases; bases with no gene match: 14. The CDR3: CSASSGTGASTNEQFF. As DNA, the CDR3 is TGCAGTGCTAGTAGCGGGACTGGCGCGAGCACGAATGAGCAGTTCTTC.

As concerns this clonotype: This sequence is one base from a far larger clone and is likely a read error. The J gene is TRBJ2-3, the V gene TRBV7-2; 10 bases line up with TRBD2. J lost 4 bases, V lost 7 bases, and 8 bases had no gene match. Germline V gene sequence: CDR1 SGHTA, CDR2 FQGNSA. This CDR3 contains 15 residues. CDR3 residues: CASTVIAGGADTQYF. The CDR3 nucleotides read TGTGCCAGCACCGTGATAGCGGGAGGAGCAGATACGCAGTATTTT.

The sample holds many counts of this clonotype. The J gene is TRBJ1-5, the V gene TRBV29-1, with 9 bases aligning to TRBD1. The V segment lost 4 bases and the J segment 7 bases; nucleotides outside the gene matches: 17. Germline V gene sequence: CDR1 SQVTM, CDR2 ANQGSEA. This CDR3 is built from 17 residues. The CDR3 nucleotides are TGCAGCGTTGCGGTTAGCCGAGGGACAGGGAGTAGCCAGCCCCAGCATTTT. Its translation: CSVAVSRGTGSSQPQHF.

This clonotype was found a few times. V is TRBV3-1 and J is TRBJ2-7, with D hard to call. With 4 bases removed from V and 6 bases from J, the gap between germline ends came to 22 bases. This CDR3 contains 16 residues. Germline CDR1 LGHDT, CDR2 YNNKEL (reference sequence). The CDR3 loop reads CASSPTDWQRSAEQYF. The CDR3 nucleotides read TGTGCCAGCAGCCCCACTGATTGGCAGAGGTCCGCCGAGCAGTACTTC.

V gene TRBV10-1 combines with J gene TRBJ2-3; 7 nucleotides line up with TRBD2. Germline lookup yields CDR1 WNHNN and CDR2 SYGVQD (reference sequence). The CDR3 loop spans 13 amino acids. CDR3 region: CASGQRGTDTQYF. CDR3 nucleotide sequence: TGCGCTAGCGGGCAGCGGGGTACAGATACGCAGTATTTT.

This clonotype showed up many times. The chain employs TRBV11-2 and TRBJ1-5, with D possibly TRBD1 on 5 matching bases. There are 14 residues in the CDR3. Germline CDR1 and CDR2: SGHAT and FQNNGV. V dropped 0 bases and J dropped 7 bases, with 10 bases sitting between them. CDR3 residues: CASSLERGGQPQHF. In DNA form, the CDR3 reads TGTGCCAGCAGCTTAGAGAGGGGCGGGCAGCCCCAGCATTTT.

In this sample, this clonotype turned up many times. This chain links TRBV7-6 with TRBJ2-3; D remains unclear. V shed 0 bases and J shed 4 bases, with 14 bases lying between them. The germline CDR1 and CDR2 sequences are SGHVS and FNYEAQ. There are 16 residues in the CDR3. CDR3 amino acids: CASSLAIGQWPDTQYF. The CDR3 DNA sequence: TGTGCCAGCAGCTTAGCGATTGGGCAGTGGCCAGATACGCAGTATTTT.

To note about this clonotype: This may stem from a read error, because a much larger clone lies one nucleotide away. The rearrangement joins TRBV9 to TRBJ1-5; D is undetermined. Germline V gene lookup returns CDR1 SGDLS and CDR2 YYNGEE. Trimming removed 0 bases from V and 1 base from J, with 8 bases in between. The CDR3 totals 15 residues. The CDR3 bases are TGTGCCAGCAGCGTAGGAGGGAAGAGCAATCAGCCCCAGCATTTT. Protein product: CASSVGGKSNQPQHF.

This clonotype was picked up many times. The gene calls are TRBV20-1 and TRBJ1-2; D may be TRBD1 (5 bases). The V gene lost 3 bases and the J gene lost 7 bases, with 15 bases spanning the gap. The germline gives CDR1 DFQATT, CDR2 SNEGSKA (reference sequence). The CDR3 has 13 residues. The CDR3 DNA follows: TGCAGTGCTAGCGACCGGAGGGGATCTGGCTACACCTTC. It codes for CSASDRRGSGYTF.

The chain uses TRBV4-1 and TRBJ2-3; D is undetermined. The CDR3 runs to 17 residues. Germline V gene data show CDR1 as MGHRA and CDR2 as YSYEKL. Trimming shortened V by 4 bases and J by 1 base, and 18 bases separated the two germline ends. DNA for the CDR3: TGCGCCAGCAGCCGACCCTTTAGGAGCGTACGCACAGATACGCAGTATTTT. Protein sequence: CASSRPFRSVRTDTQYF.